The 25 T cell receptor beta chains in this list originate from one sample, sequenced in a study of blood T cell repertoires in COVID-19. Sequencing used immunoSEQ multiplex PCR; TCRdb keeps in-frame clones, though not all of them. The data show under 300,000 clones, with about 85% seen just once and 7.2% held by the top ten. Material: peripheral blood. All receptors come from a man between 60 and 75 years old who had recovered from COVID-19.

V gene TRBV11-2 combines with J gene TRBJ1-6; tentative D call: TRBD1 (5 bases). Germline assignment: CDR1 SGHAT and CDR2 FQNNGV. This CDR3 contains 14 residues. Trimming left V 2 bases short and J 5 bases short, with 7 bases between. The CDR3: CASSLSTDNSPLHF. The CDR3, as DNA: TGTGCCAGCAGCTTATCGACAGATAATTCACCCCTCCACTTT. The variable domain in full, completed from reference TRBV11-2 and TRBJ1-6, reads EAGVAQSPRYKIIEKRQSVAFWCNPISGHATLYWYQQILGQGPKLLIQFQNNGVVDDSQLPKDRFSAERLKGVDSTLKIQPAKLEDSAVYLCASSLSTDNSPLHFGNGTRLTVT.

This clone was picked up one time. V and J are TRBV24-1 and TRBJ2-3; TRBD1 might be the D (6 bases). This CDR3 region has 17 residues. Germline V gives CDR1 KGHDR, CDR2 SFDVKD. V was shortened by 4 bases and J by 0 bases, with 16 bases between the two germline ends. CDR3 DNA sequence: TGTGCCACCAGTGAGGCTGAACAGGGCCTTAGCACAGATACGCAGTATTTT. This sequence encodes CATSEAEQGLSTDTQYF.

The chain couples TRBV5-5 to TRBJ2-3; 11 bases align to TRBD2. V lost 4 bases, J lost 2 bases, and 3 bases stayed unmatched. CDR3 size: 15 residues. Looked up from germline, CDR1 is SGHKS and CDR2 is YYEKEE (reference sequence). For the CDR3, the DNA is TGTGCCAGCAGCCTAGCGGGGGGAGTCACAGATACGCAGTATTTT. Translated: CASSLAGGVTDTQYF.

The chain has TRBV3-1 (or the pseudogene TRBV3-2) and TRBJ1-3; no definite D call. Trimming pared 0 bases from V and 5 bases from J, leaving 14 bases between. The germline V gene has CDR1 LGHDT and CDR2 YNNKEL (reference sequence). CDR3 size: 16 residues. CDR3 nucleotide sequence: TGTGCCAGCAGCCAAGATTGGAGTAGTACGAGAAACACCATATATTTT. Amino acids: CASSQDWSSTRNTIYF.

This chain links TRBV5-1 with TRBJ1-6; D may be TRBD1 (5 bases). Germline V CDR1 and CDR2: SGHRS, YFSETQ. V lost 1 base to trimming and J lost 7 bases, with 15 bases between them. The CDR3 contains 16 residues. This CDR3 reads CASSLLGGSLNSPLHF. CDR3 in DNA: TGCGCCAGCAGCTTGTTGGGGGGTAGCCTGAATTCACCCCTCCACTTT.

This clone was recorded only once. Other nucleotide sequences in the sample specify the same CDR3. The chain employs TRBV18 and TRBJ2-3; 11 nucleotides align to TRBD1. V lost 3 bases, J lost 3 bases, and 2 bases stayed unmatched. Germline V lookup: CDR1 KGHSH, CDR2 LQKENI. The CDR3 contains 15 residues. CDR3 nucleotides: TGTGCCAGCTCACCTGGACAGGGGGCAACAGATACGCAGTATTTT. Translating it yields CASSPGQGATDTQYF.

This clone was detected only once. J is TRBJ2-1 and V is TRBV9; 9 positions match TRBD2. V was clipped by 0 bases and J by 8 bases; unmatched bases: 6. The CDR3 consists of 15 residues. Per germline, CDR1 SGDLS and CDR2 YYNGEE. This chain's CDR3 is CASSVGGGALYEQFF. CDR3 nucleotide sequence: TGTGCCAGCAGCGTAGGCGGGGGGGCTCTGTATGAGCAGTTCTTC.

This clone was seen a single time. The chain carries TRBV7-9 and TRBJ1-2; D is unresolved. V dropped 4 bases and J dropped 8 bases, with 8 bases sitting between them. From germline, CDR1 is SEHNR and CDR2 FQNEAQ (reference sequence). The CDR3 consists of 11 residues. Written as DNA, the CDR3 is TGTGCCAGCAGCTCCCTAGGCGGCTACACCTTC. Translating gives CASSSLGGYTF.

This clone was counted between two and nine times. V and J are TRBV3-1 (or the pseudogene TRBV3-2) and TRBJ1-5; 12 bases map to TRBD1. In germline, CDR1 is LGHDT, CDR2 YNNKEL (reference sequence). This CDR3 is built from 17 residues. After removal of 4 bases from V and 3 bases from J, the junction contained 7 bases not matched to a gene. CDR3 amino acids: CASSPGQGARNNQPQHF. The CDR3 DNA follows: TGTGCCAGCAGCCCGGGACAGGGGGCTAGGAACAATCAGCCCCAGCATTTT.

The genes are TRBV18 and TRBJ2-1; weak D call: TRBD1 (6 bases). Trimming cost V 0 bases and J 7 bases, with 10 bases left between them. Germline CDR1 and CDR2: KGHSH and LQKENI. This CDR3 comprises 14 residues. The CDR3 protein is CASSPPVQGNEQFF. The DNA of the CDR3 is TGTGCCAGCTCACCACCGGTTCAGGGGAATGAGCAGTTCTTC.

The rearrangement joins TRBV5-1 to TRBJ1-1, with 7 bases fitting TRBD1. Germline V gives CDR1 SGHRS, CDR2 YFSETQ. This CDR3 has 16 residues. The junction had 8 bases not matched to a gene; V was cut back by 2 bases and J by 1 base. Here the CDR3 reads CASSFAGGGSNTEAFF. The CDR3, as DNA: TGCGCCAGCAGCTTCGCGGGAGGGGGCTCGAACACTGAAGCTTTCTTT.

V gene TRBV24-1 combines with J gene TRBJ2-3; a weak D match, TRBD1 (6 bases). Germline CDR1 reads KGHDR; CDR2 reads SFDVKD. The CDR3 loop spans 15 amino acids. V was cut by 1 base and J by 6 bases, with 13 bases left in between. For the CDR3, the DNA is TGTGCCACCAGTGATTTTAGTACAGGGACGGATACGCAGTATTTT. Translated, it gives CATSDFSTGTDTQYF.

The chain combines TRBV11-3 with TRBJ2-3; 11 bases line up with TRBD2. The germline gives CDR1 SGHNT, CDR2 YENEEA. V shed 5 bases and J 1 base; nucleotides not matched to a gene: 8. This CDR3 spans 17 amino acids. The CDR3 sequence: CASSPGRTSGRTDTQYF. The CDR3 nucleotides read TGTGCCAGCAGCCCAGGGAGGACTAGCGGGCGCACAGATACGCAGTATTTT.

CDR3 DNA: TGTGCCTGGAGTACTAGCGGGGCTCACGAGCAGTACGTC. Protein product: CAWSTSGAHEQYV. The chain employs TRBV30 and TRBJ2-7; 10 bases are shared with TRBD2. The length of the CDR3 is 13 residues. V was clipped by 2 bases and J by 5 bases; unmatched bases: 3. Germline CDR1 and CDR2: GTSNPN and SVGIG (reference sequence).

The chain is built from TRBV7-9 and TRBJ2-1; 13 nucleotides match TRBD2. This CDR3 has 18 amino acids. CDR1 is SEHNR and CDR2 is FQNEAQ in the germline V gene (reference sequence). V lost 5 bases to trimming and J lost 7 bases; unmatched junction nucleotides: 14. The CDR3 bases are TGTGCCAGCAGCGGAACCGGGACTAGCGGGGTCCCTCCAAATGAGCAGTTCTTC. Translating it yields CASSGTGTSGVPPNEQFF.

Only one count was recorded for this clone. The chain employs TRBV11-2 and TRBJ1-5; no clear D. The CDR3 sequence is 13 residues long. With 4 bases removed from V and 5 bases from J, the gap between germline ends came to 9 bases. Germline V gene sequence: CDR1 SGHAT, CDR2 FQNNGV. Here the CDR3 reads CASSSDTDQPQHF. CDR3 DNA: TGTGCCAGCAGCTCTGACACCGATCAGCCCCAGCATTTT.

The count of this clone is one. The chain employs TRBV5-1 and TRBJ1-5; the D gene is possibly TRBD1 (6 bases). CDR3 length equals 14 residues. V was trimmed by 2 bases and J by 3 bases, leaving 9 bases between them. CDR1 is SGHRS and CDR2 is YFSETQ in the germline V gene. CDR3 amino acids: CASSLQGTNQPQHF. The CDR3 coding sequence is TGCGCCAGCAGCTTACAGGGTACCAATCAGCCCCAGCATTTT.

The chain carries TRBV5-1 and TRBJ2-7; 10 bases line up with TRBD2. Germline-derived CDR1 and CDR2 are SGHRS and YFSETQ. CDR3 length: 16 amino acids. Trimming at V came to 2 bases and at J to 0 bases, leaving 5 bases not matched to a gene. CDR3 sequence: CASSLALAGTSYEQYF. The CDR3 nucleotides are TGCGCCAGCAGCTTAGCACTAGCGGGGACCTCCTACGAGCAGTACTTC.

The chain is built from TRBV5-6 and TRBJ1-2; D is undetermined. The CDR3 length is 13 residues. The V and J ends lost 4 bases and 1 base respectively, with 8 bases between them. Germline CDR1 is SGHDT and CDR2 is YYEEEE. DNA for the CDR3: TGTGCCAGCAGCCCCGAGAATAACTATGGCTACACCTTC. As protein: CASSPENNYGYTF.

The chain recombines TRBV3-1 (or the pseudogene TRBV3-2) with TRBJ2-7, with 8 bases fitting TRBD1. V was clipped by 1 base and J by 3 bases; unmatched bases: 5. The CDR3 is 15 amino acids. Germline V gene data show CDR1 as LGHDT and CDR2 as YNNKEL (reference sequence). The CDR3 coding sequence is TGTGCCAGCAGCCAAGGTCCAGGGGGCCACTACGAGCAGTACTTC. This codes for CASSQGPGGHYEQYF.

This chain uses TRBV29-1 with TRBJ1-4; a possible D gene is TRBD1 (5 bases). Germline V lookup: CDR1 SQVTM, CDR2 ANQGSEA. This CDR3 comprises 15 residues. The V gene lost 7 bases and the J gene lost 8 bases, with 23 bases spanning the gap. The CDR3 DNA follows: TGCAGCGCCGGAATCACAAAAAAGGAGGGGGAAAAACTGTTTTTT. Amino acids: CSAGITKKEGEKLFF.

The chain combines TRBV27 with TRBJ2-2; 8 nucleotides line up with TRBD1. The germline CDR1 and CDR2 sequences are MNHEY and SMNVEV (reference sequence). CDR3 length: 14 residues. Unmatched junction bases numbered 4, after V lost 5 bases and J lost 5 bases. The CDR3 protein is CASSVQGGTGELFF. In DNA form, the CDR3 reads TGTGCCAGCAGTGTACAGGGGGGAACCGGGGAGCTGTTTTTT.

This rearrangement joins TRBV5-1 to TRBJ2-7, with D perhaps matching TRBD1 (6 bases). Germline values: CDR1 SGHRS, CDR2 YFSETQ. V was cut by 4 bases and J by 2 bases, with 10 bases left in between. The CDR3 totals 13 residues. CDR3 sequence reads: CASSHGQTYEQYF. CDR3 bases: TGCGCCAGCAGCCACGGACAGACCTACGAGCAGTACTTC.

As DNA, the CDR3 is TGTGCCAGCAGTGTGCGCGGGGGGAAAGCCAAAAACATTCAGTACTTC. Amino acids: CASSVRGGKAKNIQYF. The rearrangement uses TRBV6-1 and TRBJ2-4; 8 positions match TRBD2. Trimming cost V 4 bases and J 0 bases; bases outside gene matches: 5. Germline-derived CDR1 and CDR2 are MNHNS and SASEGT. This CDR3 spans 16 amino acids.

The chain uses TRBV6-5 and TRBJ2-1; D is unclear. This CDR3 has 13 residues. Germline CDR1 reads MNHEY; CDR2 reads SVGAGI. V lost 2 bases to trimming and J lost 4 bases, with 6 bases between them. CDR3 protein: CASSYAAYNEQFF. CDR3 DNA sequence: TGTGCCAGCAGTTACGCGGCATACAATGAGCAGTTCTTC.